The 3 T cell receptor beta chains below come from one sample, sequenced in a study of T cells in localized non-small cell lung cancer. TCRdb's copy holds only in-frame clones and misses some; the assay was immunoSEQ multiplex PCR. The profile covers about 23,000 clones, with 75% to 95% appearing a single time and 6.9% taken by the ten largest. This material consisted of peripheral blood, taken before any cancer treatment. The receptors were sampled from a woman aged 40 to 75 with stage I lung adenocarcinoma.

The V and J genes are TRBV10-1 and TRBJ2-1; TRBD2 aligns across 11 bases. With V trimmed by 5 bases and J by 6 bases, 3 bases remained unmatched. Germline CDR1 WNHNN, CDR2 SYGVQD (reference sequence). The CDR3 extends over 14 amino acids. CDR3 in amino acids: CASSSLAGGNEQFF. CDR3 in DNA: TGCGCCAGCAGTTCCCTAGCGGGAGGCAATGAGCAGTTCTTC.

The chain has TRBV19 and TRBJ1-2; no firm D call. Germline loops: CDR1 LNHDA, CDR2 SQIVND (reference sequence). V gave up 5 bases and J gave up 2 bases, with 21 bases separating them. The CDR3 has 17 amino acids. DNA for the CDR3: TGTGCCAGTAGTCTTTCCGGGGAAACCTCCTTCAACTATGGCTACACCTTC. This gives the protein CASSLSGETSFNYGYTF.

The chain combines TRBV18 with TRBJ2-5; TRBD2 is a possible D gene (6 bases). Germline CDR1 and CDR2: KGHSH and LQKENI. V was cut by 2 bases and J by 9 bases, with 13 bases left in between. The CDR3 runs to 13 residues. CDR3 DNA sequence: TGTGCCAGCTCACCAGGAGGGGCGGAGGCCCAGTACTTC. Translation: CASSPGGAEAQYF.